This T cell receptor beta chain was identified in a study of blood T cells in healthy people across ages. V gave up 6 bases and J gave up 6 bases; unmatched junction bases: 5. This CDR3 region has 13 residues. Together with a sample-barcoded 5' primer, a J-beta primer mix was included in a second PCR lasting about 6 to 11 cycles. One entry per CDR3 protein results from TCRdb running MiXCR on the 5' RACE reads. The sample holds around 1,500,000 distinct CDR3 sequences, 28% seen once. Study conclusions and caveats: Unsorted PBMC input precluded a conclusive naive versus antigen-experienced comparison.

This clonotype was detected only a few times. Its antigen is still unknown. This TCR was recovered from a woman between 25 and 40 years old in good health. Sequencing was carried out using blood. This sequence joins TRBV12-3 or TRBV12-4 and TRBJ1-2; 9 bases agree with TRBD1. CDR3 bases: TGTGCCAGCAGCCGAGGGACAGGGCATGGCTACACCTTC. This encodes CASSRGTGHGYTF.